This T cell receptor (beta chain) was profiled in a study of blood T cell repertoires in COVID-19. Study overall: Both acute and convalescent COVID-19 samples were obtained from the United States, Italy and Spain.

Everyone who took part was roughly 18 to 89 years old, and they came from some 23 US areas. Participants reported their clinical history, and cohort assignment relied on those reports. The V gene end was trimmed by 1 base and the J gene end by 5 bases; junction bases not matched to a gene: 11. CDR1 SGHRS and CDR2 YFSETQ come from the germline V gene. The CDR3 loop spans 18 amino acids. Authors' processing steps: Estimates of nucleated cell counts were drawn from the amplification of reference gene primers. Profiled with immunoSEQ multiplex PCR; TCRdb holds only in-frame clones, not every one. V and J calls and clone size follow that table, whereas D and trimming were derived from the DNA. The sample holds around 160,000 clones, approximately 88% seen once.

The source is a woman in her fifties or sixties who had recovered from COVID-19. The sequenced sample was PBMCs or T cells enriched from blood (not recorded which). The chain combines TRBV5-1 with TRBJ1-6; 8 positions match TRBD1. CDR3 region: CASSLNSPVTGDNSPLHF. The CDR3 DNA sequence: TGCGCCAGCAGCTTGAATTCCCCCGTGACAGGGGATAATTCACCCCTCCACTTT.